The entry that follows covers one TCR beta chain sequence. The data are from a study of blood T cell repertoires in COVID-19. The V and J ends lost 7 bases and 1 base respectively, with 13 bases between them. CDR3 length equals 14 residues. Germline CDR1 reads SEHNR; CDR2 reads FQNEAQ (reference sequence). Only in-frame clones appear in the TCRdb table, and some are missing; sequencing was by immunoSEQ multiplex PCR. The sample includes 250,000 to 300,000 clones, around 90% of them seen just once. Sequenced: PBMCs or T cells enriched from blood (not recorded which). The chain uses TRBV7-9 and TRBJ1-1, with D possibly matching TRBD1 (5 bases). This clonotype originated in a woman under 40 who had recovered from COVID-19. CDR3 coding DNA: TGTGCCAGCAACTCGGGGGGGTGGAACACTGAAGCTTTCTTT. It is translated as CASNSGGWNTEAFF.